The present T cell receptor beta chain was sequenced within a study of cytomegalovirus exposure and HLA in healthy donors. Background on the study: In terms of ancestry, the Caucasian-associated cluster contained about four fifths of the 350 to 450 genotyped donors. Study-level findings and limits: The presence/absence work took it that sequencing depth was about the same across donors.

Germline values: CDR1 SEHNR, CDR2 FQNEAQ (reference sequence). V dropped 1 base and J dropped 0 bases, with 11 bases sitting between them. The CDR3 has 16 amino acids. The PCR made use of 60 Vbeta and 13 Jbeta primers. Here immunoSEQ multiplex PCR was the method, and the copy in TCRdb shows in-frame clones only, minus some. Among approximately 97,000 clones listed, around 86% were seen once. The donors comprised healthy bone marrow donors. Remarks on this clone: Antigen specificity is unknown.

Sequencing was performed on PBMCs. J is TRBJ2-3 and V is TRBV7-9, with D perhaps TRBD2 (5 bases). The TCR originated in a woman between 65 and 79 years old in good health and CMV-seropositive. The CDR3 nucleotides are TGTGCCAGCAGCTTAGGTGAGGAGCGGAGCACAGATACGCAGTATTTT. It specifies CASSLGEERSTDTQYF.